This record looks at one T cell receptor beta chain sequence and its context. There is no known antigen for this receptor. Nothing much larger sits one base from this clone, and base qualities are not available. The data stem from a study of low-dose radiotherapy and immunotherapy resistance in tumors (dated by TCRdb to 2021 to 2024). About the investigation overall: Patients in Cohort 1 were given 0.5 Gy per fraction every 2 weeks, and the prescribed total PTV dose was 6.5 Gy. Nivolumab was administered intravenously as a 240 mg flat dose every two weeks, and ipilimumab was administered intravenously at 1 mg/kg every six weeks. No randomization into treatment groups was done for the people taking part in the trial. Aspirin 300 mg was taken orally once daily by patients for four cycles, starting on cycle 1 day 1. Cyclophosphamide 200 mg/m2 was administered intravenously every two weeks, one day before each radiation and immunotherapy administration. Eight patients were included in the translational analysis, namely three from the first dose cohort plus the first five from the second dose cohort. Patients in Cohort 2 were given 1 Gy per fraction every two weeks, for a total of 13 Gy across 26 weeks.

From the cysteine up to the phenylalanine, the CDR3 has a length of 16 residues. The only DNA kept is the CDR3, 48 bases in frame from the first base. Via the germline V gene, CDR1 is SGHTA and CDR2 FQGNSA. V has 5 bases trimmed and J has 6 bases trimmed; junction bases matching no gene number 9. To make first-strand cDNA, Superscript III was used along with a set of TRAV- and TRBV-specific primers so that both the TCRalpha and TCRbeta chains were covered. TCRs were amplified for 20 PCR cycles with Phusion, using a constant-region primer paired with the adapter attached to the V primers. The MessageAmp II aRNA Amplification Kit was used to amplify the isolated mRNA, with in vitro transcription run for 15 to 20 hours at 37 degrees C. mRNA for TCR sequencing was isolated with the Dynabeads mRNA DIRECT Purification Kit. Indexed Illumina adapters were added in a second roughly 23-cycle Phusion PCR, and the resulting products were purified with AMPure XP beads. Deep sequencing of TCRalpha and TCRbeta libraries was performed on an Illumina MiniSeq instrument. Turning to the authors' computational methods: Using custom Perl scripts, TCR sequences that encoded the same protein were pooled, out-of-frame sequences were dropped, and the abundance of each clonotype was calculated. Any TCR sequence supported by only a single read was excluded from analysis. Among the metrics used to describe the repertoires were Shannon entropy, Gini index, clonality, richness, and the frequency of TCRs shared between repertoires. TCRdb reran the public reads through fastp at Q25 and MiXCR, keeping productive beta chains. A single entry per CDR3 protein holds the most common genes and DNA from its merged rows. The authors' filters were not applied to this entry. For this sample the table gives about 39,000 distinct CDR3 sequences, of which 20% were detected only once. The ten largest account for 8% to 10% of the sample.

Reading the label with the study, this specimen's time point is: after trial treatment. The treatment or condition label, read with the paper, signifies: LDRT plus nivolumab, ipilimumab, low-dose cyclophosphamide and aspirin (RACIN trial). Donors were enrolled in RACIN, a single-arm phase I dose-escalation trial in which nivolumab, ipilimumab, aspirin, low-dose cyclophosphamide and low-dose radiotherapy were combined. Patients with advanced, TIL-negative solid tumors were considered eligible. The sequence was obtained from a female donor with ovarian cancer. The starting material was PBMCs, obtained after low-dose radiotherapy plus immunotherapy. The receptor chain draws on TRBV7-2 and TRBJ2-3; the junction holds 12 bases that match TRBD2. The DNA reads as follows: TGTGCCAGCAGCCCGATAGGACTAGCGGGACGCGATACGCAGTATTTT. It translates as CASSPIGLAGRDTQYF.